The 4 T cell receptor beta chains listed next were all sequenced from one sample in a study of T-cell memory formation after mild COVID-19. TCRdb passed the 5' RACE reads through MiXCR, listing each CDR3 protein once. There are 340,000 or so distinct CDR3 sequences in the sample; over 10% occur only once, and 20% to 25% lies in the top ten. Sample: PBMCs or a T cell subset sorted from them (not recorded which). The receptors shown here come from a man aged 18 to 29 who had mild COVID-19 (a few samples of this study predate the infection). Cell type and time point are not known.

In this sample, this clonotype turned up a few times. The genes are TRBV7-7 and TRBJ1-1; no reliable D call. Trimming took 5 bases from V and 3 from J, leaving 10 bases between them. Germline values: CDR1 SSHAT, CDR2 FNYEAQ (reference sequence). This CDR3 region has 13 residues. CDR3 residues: CASSLRMDTEAFF. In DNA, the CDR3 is TGTGCCAGCAGCCTACGAATGGACACTGAAGCTTTCTTT.

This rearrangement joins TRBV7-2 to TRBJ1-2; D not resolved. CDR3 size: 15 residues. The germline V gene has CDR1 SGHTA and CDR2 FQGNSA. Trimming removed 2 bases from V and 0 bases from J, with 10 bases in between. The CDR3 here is CASSLNGGANYGYTF. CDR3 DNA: TGTGCCAGCAGCTTAAATGGCGGAGCTAACTATGGCTACACCTTC.

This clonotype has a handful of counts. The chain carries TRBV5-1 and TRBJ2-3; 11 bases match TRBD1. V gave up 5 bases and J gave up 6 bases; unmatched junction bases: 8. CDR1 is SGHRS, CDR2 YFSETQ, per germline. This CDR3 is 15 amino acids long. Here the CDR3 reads CASRRDRGSSDTQYF. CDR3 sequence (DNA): TGCGCCAGCAGGCGGGACAGGGGGAGCAGTGATACGCAGTATTTT.

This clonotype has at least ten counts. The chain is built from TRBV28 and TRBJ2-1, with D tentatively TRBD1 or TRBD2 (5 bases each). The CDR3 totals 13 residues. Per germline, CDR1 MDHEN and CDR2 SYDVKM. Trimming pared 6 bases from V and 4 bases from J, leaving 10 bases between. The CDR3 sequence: CASSTGAYNEQFF. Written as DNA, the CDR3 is TGTGCCAGCAGCACCGGGGCATACAATGAGCAGTTCTTC. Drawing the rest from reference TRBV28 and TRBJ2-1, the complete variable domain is DVKVTQSSRYLVKRTGEKVFLECVQDMDHENMFWYRQDPGLGLRLIYFSYDVKMKEKGDIPEGYSVSREKKERFSLILESASTNQTSMYLCASSTGAYNEQFFGPGTRLTVL.